Below, one T cell receptor beta chain is given with its context. Per the original data handling: Estimation of nucleated cell counts was performed using reference gene primer amplification. Using immunoSEQ multiplex PCR, the repertoire was profiled, and TCRdb retains in-frame clones only, with some absent. V, J and clone size are those of that table, while D and trimming were read from the DNA. This sample has 150,000 to 200,000 clones, with roughly 88% found just once. This sample is drawn from a study of blood T cell repertoires in COVID-19. Recovery meant two consecutive negative NP/OP PCR tests, professional clearance, or resolved symptoms. This CDR3 has 14 amino acids. V was shortened by 0 bases and J by 9 bases, with 14 bases between the two germline ends. From germline, CDR1 is SGDLS and CDR2 YYNGEE.

This receptor was obtained from a woman between 18 and 29 years old who had recovered from COVID-19. The sequencing sample was made of PBMCs or T cells enriched from blood (not recorded which). The V call is TRBV9, the J call TRBJ2-3; tentative D call: TRBD1 (5 bases). Here the CDR3 DNA reads TGTGCCAGCAGCGTAGAGGCTAGTGGGGCGACGCAGTATTTT. Residues: CASSVEASGATQYF.